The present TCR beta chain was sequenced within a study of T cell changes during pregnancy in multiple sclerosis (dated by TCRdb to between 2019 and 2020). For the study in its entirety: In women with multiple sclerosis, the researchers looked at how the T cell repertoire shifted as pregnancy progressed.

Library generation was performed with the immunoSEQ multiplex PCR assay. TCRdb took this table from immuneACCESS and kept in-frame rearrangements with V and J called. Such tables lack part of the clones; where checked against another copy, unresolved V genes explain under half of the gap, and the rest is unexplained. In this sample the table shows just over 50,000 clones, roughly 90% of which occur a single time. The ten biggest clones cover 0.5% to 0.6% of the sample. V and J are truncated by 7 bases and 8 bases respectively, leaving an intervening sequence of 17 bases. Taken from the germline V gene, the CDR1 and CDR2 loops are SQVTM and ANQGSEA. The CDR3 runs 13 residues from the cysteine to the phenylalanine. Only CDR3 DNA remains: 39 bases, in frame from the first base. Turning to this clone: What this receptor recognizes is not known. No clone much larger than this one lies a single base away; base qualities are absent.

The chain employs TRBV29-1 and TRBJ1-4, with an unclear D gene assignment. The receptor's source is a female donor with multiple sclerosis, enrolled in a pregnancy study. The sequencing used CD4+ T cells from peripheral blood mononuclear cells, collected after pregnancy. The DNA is TGCAGCGGGGGTACAGCGGCCGGAGAAAAACTGTTTTTT. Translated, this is CSGGTAAGEKLFF.